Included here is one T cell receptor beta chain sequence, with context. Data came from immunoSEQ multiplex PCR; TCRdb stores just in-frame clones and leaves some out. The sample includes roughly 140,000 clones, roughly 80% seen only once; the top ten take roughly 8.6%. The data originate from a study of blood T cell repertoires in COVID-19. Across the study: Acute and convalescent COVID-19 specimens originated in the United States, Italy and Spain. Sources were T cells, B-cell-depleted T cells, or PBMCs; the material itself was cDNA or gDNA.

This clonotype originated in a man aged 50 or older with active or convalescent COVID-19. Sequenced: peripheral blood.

CDR3 amino acids: CASSGDRAGNTIYF. In DNA, the CDR3 is TGTGCCAGCAGCGGGGACAGGGCTGGAAACACCATATATTTT. The chain links TRBV9 to TRBJ1-3; 9 bases match TRBD1. Germline-derived CDR1 and CDR2 are SGDLS and YYNGEE. This CDR3 is 14 amino acids long. V was clipped by 3 bases and J by 2 bases; unmatched bases: 0.